The clone carrying this T cell receptor (beta chain) showed up many times. Its antigen is currently unknown. TCRdb re-analysed the reads in MiXCR, keeping a single row per CDR3 protein. The sample has roughly 250,000 distinct CDR3 sequences; 9% to 15% are singletons. This specimen comes from a study of T cell repertoires in cytomegalovirus infection. As for the study in general: Matching HLA type and CMV infection were both indicated by public TCR beta signatures.

V lost 5 bases, J lost 3 bases, and 14 bases lay in between. The CDR3 is 14 amino acids. Germline V CDR1 and CDR2: SGHTA, FQGNSA. General study results and limits: Within the response measured ex vivo, HLA-C-restricted CMV-specific TCR beta clonotypes were dominant. The cumulative frequency of public TCR beta families identified carriers of CMV plus the relevant HLA.

Sample: PBMCs. The chain couples TRBV7-2 to TRBJ2-7; D perhaps matches TRBD1 (6 bases). The sequence was collected from a human donor in good health (CMV status not recorded). Some clones in this sample may be carry-over from other donors' samples. CDR3 nucleotides: TGTGCCAGCAGCCCAGGGGACCGTCTCTACGAGCAGTACTTC. Protein product: CASSPGDRLYEQYF.